The rows below give T cell receptor beta chains drawn from one sample of a study of T cell responses to AZD1222 COVID-19 vaccine. Produced via immunoSEQ multiplex PCR; TCRdb's table is partial and in-frame only. The table includes about 130,000 clones, about 80% detected once. The sample here was peripheral blood, taken on day 0 of AZD1222 vaccination. The receptors were sampled from an adult in good health. Both conserved end residues are part of each CDR3. Each record gives: clone size, V gene, J gene, D gene, CDR3 DNA, CDR3 protein. The D gene is left open where the match is weak. Size tells how often a clone was seen (once, few, many) or the class of an expanded clone, and some rows leave it out.

size: -
V: TRBV6-4
J: TRBJ2-1
D: TRBD1
DNA: TGTGCCAGCAGTGTTACCGGGACAGGGGTTTGGAATGAGCAGTTCTTC
CDR3: CASSVTGTGVWNEQFF

size: -
V: TRBV5-1
J: TRBJ2-5
D: -
DNA: TGCGCCAGCCGCGGGGTTGGGGAGACCCAGTACTTC
CDR3: CASRGVGETQYF

size: -
V: TRBV6-1
J: TRBJ1-6
D: -
DNA: TGTGCCAGCAGTGAGGTCGGCAATTCACCCCTCCACTTT
CDR3: CASSEVGNSPLHF

size: -
V: TRBV3-1/TRBV3-2
J: TRBJ1-1
D: -
DNA: TGTGCCAGCAGCCAAGTGGCGGGGCACACTGAAGCTTTCTTT
CDR3: CASSQVAGHTEAFF

size: -
V: TRBV19
J: TRBJ1-6
D: -
DNA: TGTGCCAGCACGCATAACCCTAATTCACCCCTCCACTTT
CDR3: CASTHNPNSPLHF

size: -
V: TRBV28
J: TRBJ1-4
D: -
DNA: TGTGCCAGCAGTTTAGTGGGTCAAGGAAATGAAAAACTGTTTTTT
CDR3: CASSLVGQGNEKLFF

size: once
V: TRBV28
J: TRBJ1-5
D: -
DNA: TGTGCCAGCAGCAGTTCCCGCGGGACACCTAGCAATCAGCCCCAGCATTTT
CDR3: CASSSSRGTPSNQPQHF

size: -
V: TRBV9
J: TRBJ1-1
D: -
DNA: TGTGCCAGCAGCGTAGCTATCGGGCAGGGCCCAAACACTGAAGCTTTCTTT
CDR3: CASSVAIGQGPNTEAFF

size: -
V: TRBV7-8
J: TRBJ1-6
D: -
DNA: TGTGCCAGCAGACCCGACAGGATCGCGAATTCACCCCTCCACTTT
CDR3: CASRPDRIANSPLHF

size: -
V: TRBV12-3/TRBV12-4
J: TRBJ2-1
D: -
DNA: TGTGCCAGCAGTTTGTCAATGGACAATGAGCAGTTCTTC
CDR3: CASSLSMDNEQFF

size: once
V: TRBV7-2
J: TRBJ1-6
D: -
DNA: TGTGCCAGCAGACGGGAGGGGAGCTCCTATAATTCACCCCTCCACTTT
CDR3: CASRREGSSYNSPLHF

size: -
V: TRBV6-6
J: TRBJ1-2
D: -
DNA: TGTGCCAGCAGTTTGGACAGTACTTCTAGTTATGGCTACACCTTC
CDR3: CASSLDSTSSYGYTF

size: -
V: TRBV5-5
J: TRBJ1-5
D: -
DNA: TGTGCCAGCAGCCCAGGGATAAGCAATCAGCCCCAGCATTTT
CDR3: CASSPGISNQPQHF

size: -
V: TRBV5-1
J: TRBJ1-1
D: -
DNA: TGCGCCAGCAGCCCCCCGACAGCTACCAACACTGAAGCTTTCTTT
CDR3: CASSPPTATNTEAFF

size: -
V: TRBV10-3
J: TRBJ2-1
D: TRBD1
DNA: TGTGCCATCAGTGGGGACAGGACCAATGAGCAGTTCTTC
CDR3: CAISGDRTNEQFF

size: -
V: TRBV18
J: TRBJ1-3
D: -
DNA: TGTGCCAGCTCACCCGGGGTAAACTCTGGAAACACCATATATTTT
CDR3: CASSPGVNSGNTIYF

size: once
V: TRBV6-5
J: TRBJ1-2
D: -
DNA: TGTGCCACCCACCAGGGTATTAACTATGGCTACACCTTC
CDR3: CATHQGINYGYTF

size: -
V: TRBV15
J: TRBJ1-1
D: -
DNA: TGTGCCACCAGCAGACGGGGGACGGGCTCCTGGGGGAACACTGAAGCTTTCTTT
CDR3: CATSRRGTGSWGNTEAFF

size: -
V: TRBV5-8
J: TRBJ1-1
D: -
DNA: TGTGCCAGCAGCGCTAGGGGTGCGTGGGCTTTCTTT
CDR3: CASSARGAWAFF

size: -
V: TRBV6-5
J: TRBJ2-1
D: TRBD2
DNA: TGTGCCAGCAGCCTGCAGCGGGGGGGCAAGAATGAGCAGTTCTTC
CDR3: CASSLQRGGKNEQFF

size: -
V: TRBV6-5
J: TRBJ2-2
D: -
DNA: TGTGCCAGCAGCGGGTACACCGGGGAGCTGTTTTTT
CDR3: CASSGYTGELFF

size: -
V: TRBV7-3
J: TRBJ1-3
D: TRBD1
DNA: TGTGCCAGCAGCCCAGGACAGGGGGCGGGTGGAAACACCATATATTTT
CDR3: CASSPGQGAGGNTIYF

size: -
V: TRBV10-3
J: TRBJ1-4
D: -
DNA: TGTGCCATCTCAGTTTTGCCGAATGAAAAACTGTTTTTT
CDR3: CAISVLPNEKLFF

size: once
V: TRBV10-3
J: TRBJ1-6
D: -
DNA: TGTGCCATCAGTGGGGAGGGTGAGACAACTTCACCCCTCCACTTT
CDR3: CAISGEGETTSPLHF

size: -
V: TRBV27
J: TRBJ2-1
D: TRBD2
DNA: TGTGCCAGCAGTATGGGACTAGCGGGGAGGAATGAGCAGTTCTTC
CDR3: CASSMGLAGRNEQFF

size: -
V: TRBV12-3/TRBV12-4
J: TRBJ1-1
D: -
DNA: TGTGCCAGCAGTTTTGGGAAGAACACTGAAGCTTTCTTT
CDR3: CASSFGKNTEAFF

size: -
V: TRBV6-5
J: TRBJ1-4
D: -
DNA: TGTGCCAGCACTTCAAGGAGTCCAACTAATGAAAAACTGTTTTTT
CDR3: CASTSRSPTNEKLFF

size: once
V: TRBV15
J: TRBJ2-3
D: -
DNA: TGTGCCACCAGCAGACGGACTATGGGCACAGATACGCAGTATTTT
CDR3: CATSRRTMGTDTQYF

size: -
V: TRBV19
J: TRBJ1-5
D: TRBD1
DNA: TGTGCCAGTAGTCGACAGGGCTTAGGGCAGCCCCAGCATTTT
CDR3: CASSRQGLGQPQHF

size: -
V: TRBV7-9
J: TRBJ1-2
D: TRBD1
DNA: TGTGCCAGCAGCTTAGGGACAGGGGGCTATGGCTACACCTTC
CDR3: CASSLGTGGYGYTF

size: -
V: TRBV19
J: TRBJ2-7
D: -
DNA: TGTGCCAGTAGCCTTTTTGGGACCGGAACCTACGAGCAGTACTTC
CDR3: CASSLFGTGTYEQYF

size: -
V: TRBV29-1
J: TRBJ2-7
D: TRBD1
DNA: TGCAGCGTTGAAGGAGGGGGACAGGGGTTAGGCGAGCAGTACTTC
CDR3: CSVEGGGQGLGEQYF

size: few
V: TRBV3-1/TRBV3-2
J: TRBJ1-2
D: -
DNA: TGTGCCAGCAGCCAAGGCCTAAAGGGAGATGGCTACACCTTC
CDR3: CASSQGLKGDGYTF

size: -
V: TRBV10-3
J: TRBJ1-1
D: -
DNA: TGTGCCATCAGTGAAACCTGGACAGCCGGAAACACTGAAGCTTTCTTT
CDR3: CAISETWTAGNTEAFF

size: -
V: TRBV6-2/TRBV6-3
J: TRBJ1-1
D: -
DNA: TGTGCCAGCAGTATGGGAAAATTGGGGGCTTTCTTT
CDR3: CASSMGKLGAFF

size: -
V: TRBV7-2
J: TRBJ1-1
D: -
DNA: TGTGCCAGCAACTTCGGGACGGCCAACACTGAAGCTTTCTTT
CDR3: CASNFGTANTEAFF

size: -
V: TRBV5-1
J: TRBJ1-5
D: -
DNA: TGCGCCAGCAGCTTGGGTGGCAACAATCAGCCCCAGCATTTT
CDR3: CASSLGGNNQPQHF

size: -
V: TRBV6-6
J: TRBJ1-5
D: TRBD1
DNA: TGTGCCAGCAGTTACTACGGAGGGGGCGGCAATCAGCCCCAGCATTTT
CDR3: CASSYYGGGGNQPQHF

size: -
V: TRBV5-6
J: TRBJ2-1
D: -
DNA: TGTGCCAGCAGCTTGTCGTCGGCCAGATACAATGAGCAGTTCTTC
CDR3: CASSLSSARYNEQFF

size: -
V: TRBV5-1
J: TRBJ2-5
D: TRBD1
DNA: TGCGCCAGCAGCTTGGAGGGCAGGGGGCCGAGGGAGACCCAGTACTTC
CDR3: CASSLEGRGPRETQYF

size: -
V: TRBV2
J: TRBJ1-1
D: TRBD1
DNA: TGTGCCAGCAGTGGGGACAGGTCCCCGGAGAGGGAAGCTTTCTTT
CDR3: CASSGDRSPEREAFF

size: -
V: TRBV5-4
J: TRBJ1-2
D: -
DNA: TGTGCCAGCAGCCCCCGCGAGGGACCCTATGGCTACACCTTC
CDR3: CASSPREGPYGYTF

size: -
V: TRBV7-9
J: TRBJ1-1
D: TRBD1
DNA: TGTGCCAGCAGCACCTGGACAGGGAGGGGCACTGAAGCTTTCTTT
CDR3: CASSTWTGRGTEAFF

size: -
V: TRBV7-9
J: TRBJ2-5
D: TRBD1
DNA: TGTGCCAGCAGCTGGACAGGGCGCGAGACCCAGTACTTC
CDR3: CASSWTGRETQYF

size: -
V: TRBV29-1
J: TRBJ1-2
D: TRBD1
DNA: TGCAGCGTTGAAGGGAGACAGGGCTATGGCTACACCTTC
CDR3: CSVEGRQGYGYTF

size: -
V: TRBV7-3
J: TRBJ1-4
D: -
DNA: TGTGCCAGCAGCTCGGGGCCAGGGGAGAATGAAAAACTGTTTTTT
CDR3: CASSSGPGENEKLFF

size: -
V: TRBV6-1
J: TRBJ2-2
D: -
DNA: TGTGCCAGCAGTGAGAGAATAGGGACGAACACCGGGGAGCTGTTTTTT
CDR3: CASSERIGTNTGELFF

size: medium-sized
V: TRBV5-4
J: TRBJ2-2
D: TRBD1
DNA: TGTGCCAGCAGCTTGGAGGGACAGGGTAACACCGGGGAGCTGTTTTTT
CDR3: CASSLEGQGNTGELFF

size: -
V: TRBV4-1
J: TRBJ1-4
D: -
DNA: TGCGCCAGCAGCCAAGGGATAGGACGCCTAATGGGGCATGAAAAACTGTTTTTT
CDR3: CASSQGIGRLMGHEKLFF

size: -
V: TRBV7-9
J: TRBJ1-2
D: TRBD1
DNA: TGTGCCAGCAGCACAGGACAGGGCCTTGGCTACACCTTC
CDR3: CASSTGQGLGYTF